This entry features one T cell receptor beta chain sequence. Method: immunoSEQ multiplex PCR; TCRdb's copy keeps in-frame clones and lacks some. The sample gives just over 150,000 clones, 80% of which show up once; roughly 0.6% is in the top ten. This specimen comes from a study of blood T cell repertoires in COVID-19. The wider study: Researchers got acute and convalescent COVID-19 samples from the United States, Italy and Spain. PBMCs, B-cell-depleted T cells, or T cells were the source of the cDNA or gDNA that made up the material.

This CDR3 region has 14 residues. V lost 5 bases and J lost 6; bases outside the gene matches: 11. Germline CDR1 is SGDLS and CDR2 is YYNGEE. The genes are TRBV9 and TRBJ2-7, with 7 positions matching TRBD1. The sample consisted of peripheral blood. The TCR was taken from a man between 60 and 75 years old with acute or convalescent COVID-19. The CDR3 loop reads CASSPQPTGLEQYF. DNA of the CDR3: TGTGCCAGCAGTCCTCAGCCGACAGGGCTCGAGCAGTACTTC.